This T cell receptor (beta chain) emerged from a study of T cells in Graves' hyperthyroidism and ophthalmopathy. This clonotype was detected a few times. Its matching antigen is unknown. There were TCR beta CDR3 regions amplified from RNA transcripts. A set of HTBI primers served as the primers for a first-round RT-PCR of the TCR CDR3. TCRdb re-analysed the multiplex PCR reads in MiXCR, keeping a single row per CDR3 protein. The sample lists about 710,000 distinct CDR3 sequences, 15% to 20% occurring once. Points from the study as a whole: Appearing also in blood were most of the thyroid clonotypes expanded above 0.001. For ophthalmopathy, model prediction preceded onset by a median around six months.

J was trimmed by 6 bases and V by 3 bases; bases with no gene match: 10. CDR1 and CDR2 (germline): SGHDT, YYEEEE. CDR3 length: 18 amino acids. The chain employs TRBV5-6 and TRBJ2-3, with TRBD2 matching 16 bases. This TCR was recovered from a young man with Graves' hyperthyroidism. The sample comprised blood. In DNA, the CDR3 is TGTGCCAGCAGCTCTCCGGGACTAGCGGGAGGGCCATTGGATACGCAGTATTTT. Protein sequence: CASSSPGLAGGPLDTQYF. Based on the CDR3 plus reference TRBV5-6 and TRBJ2-3, the full variable domain is DAGVTQSPTHLIKTRGQQVTLRCSPKSGHDTVSWYQQALGQGPQFIFQYYEEEERQRGNFPDRFSGHQFPNYSSELNVNALLLGDSALYLCASSSPGLAGGPLDTQYFGPGTRLTVL.